These T cell receptor beta chains were read from a single sample in a study of T cell repertoires in cytomegalovirus infection. MiXCR was run by TCRdb on the reads, yielding one entry per CDR3 protein. The sample lists 450,000 to 550,000 distinct CDR3 sequences; about 15% were seen once. The material sequenced was CD8+ T cells from PBMCs. Receptors originate from a human donor in good health (CMV status not recorded). Some clones in this sample may be carry-over from other donors' samples. The conserved cysteine and the conserved F or W are not part of the CDR3 here. D genes are given only for firm matches.

J gene	V gene	D gene	CDR3 protein
TRBJ2-4	TRBV27	TRBD2	ASSLAGGPQNIQY
TRBJ1-1	TRBV7-8	.	ASSLAYTEAF
TRBJ1-5	TRBV7-9	TRBD1	ASSPGTGGAQPQH
TRBJ1-2	TRBV5-1	.	ASSSQGGAGYT
TRBJ2-3	TRBV11-2	TRBD2	ASTGERGGLNTQY
TRBJ1-3	TRBV7-9	TRBD1	ASSRDRGFSGNTIY
TRBJ2-4	TRBV13	TRBD1	ASSPRDRDENIQY
TRBJ2-5	TRBV18	.	ASSLVEGRQETQY
TRBJ2-7	TRBV19	.	ASSIGGDEQY
TRBJ2-5	TRBV14	TRBD1	ASSHFSTGRETQY
TRBJ1-3	TRBV10-3	.	AIRAVGNTIY
TRBJ1-2	TRBV20-1	.	SARAPSPATLYGYT
TRBJ2-1	TRBV7-9	.	ASSSRTFSYNEQF
TRBJ2-3	TRBV24-1	TRBD1	ATSDPADRGDRDTQY
TRBJ2-7	TRBV19	.	ASSVAGTTYEQY
TRBJ2-7	TRBV11-2	TRBD1	ASSLETGGIYEQY
TRBJ2-7	TRBV4-1	TRBD1	ASSPRQGFYEQY
TRBJ2-7	TRBV29-1	.	SVELDAYEQY
TRBJ2-3	TRBV6-6	TRBD2	ASSTLAGGLPDTQY
TRBJ2-7	TRBV3-1	TRBD1	ASSQTRGPLDEQY
TRBJ1-5	TRBV6-5	.	ASSYRGSGQPQH
TRBJ1-2	TRBV19	TRBD1	ASSWDRRYGYT
TRBJ2-4	TRBV4-1	.	ASSHRAGTKNIQY
TRBJ2-1	TRBV11-3	.	ASSLEGAGENEQF
TRBJ2-7	TRBV6-6	TRBD1	ASSFSLGQGEVLGEQY
TRBJ1-1	TRBV24-1	TRBD1	ATRDRANTEAF
TRBJ1-1	TRBV27	.	ASSFGASTEAF
TRBJ2-7	TRBV25-1	.	ATSPGFNEQY
TRBJ2-7	TRBV13	TRBD1	ASSFRDRGSHEQY
TRBJ2-1	TRBV10-3	.	AISAVIGENEQF
TRBJ2-7	TRBV28	.	ASSLVSESSYEQY
TRBJ2-2	TRBV28	.	ASSLPGGLDAGELF
TRBJ2-1	TRBV15	.	ATAPFKDYNEQF
TRBJ2-1	TRBV6-1	.	ATLRRGGYNEQF
TRBJ1-1	TRBV15	.	ATSRQTGRDTEAF
TRBJ2-1	TRBV6-6	TRBD2	ASSYSGGGDGNEQF
TRBJ1-2	TRBV6-1	.	ASTPGHSGLRDDGYT
TRBJ2-1	TRBV9	.	ASSVGGAVSSCNEQF
TRBJ2-3	TRBV4-1	TRBD2	ASGRGGRTTDTQY
TRBJ2-1	TRBV5-6	.	ASSLSIAGYNEQF
TRBJ1-2	TRBV4-2	.	ASSQDGWGYT
TRBJ1-5	TRBV6-5	.	ASSSAYSNQPQH
TRBJ2-2	TRBV7-6	.	ASSLSAGELF
TRBJ2-5	TRBV6-8	TRBD1	ASSYPPGTGPFSETQY
TRBJ2-3	TRBV7-3	.	ASSLTAQWTQY
TRBJ2-3	TRBV25-1	.	ASSVTWTANTDTQY
TRBJ2-5	TRBV5-3	.	ASTGETQY
TRBJ1-1	TRBV7-9	TRBD1	ASSSQGTGMNTEAF
TRBJ1-5	TRBV7-8	.	ASSLGVGGNQPQH
TRBJ1-1	TRBV10-3	.	AISDSSAAEAF
TRBJ1-1	TRBV6-2/TRBV6-3	.	ASSYSTGFLATEAF
TRBJ1-6	TRBV12-5	TRBD1	ASGLVRVGQGNSYNSPLH
TRBJ1-1	TRBV19	.	ASSIGDKNTEAF
TRBJ1-1	TRBV2	TRBD1	ASRDPGQGPPLNTEAF
TRBJ2-3	TRBV7-2	TRBD2	ASSLTGTSGRRDTQY
TRBJ1-3	TRBV20-1	.	SASVQGTGNTIY
TRBJ1-2	TRBV14	.	ASSQSGTGYGYT